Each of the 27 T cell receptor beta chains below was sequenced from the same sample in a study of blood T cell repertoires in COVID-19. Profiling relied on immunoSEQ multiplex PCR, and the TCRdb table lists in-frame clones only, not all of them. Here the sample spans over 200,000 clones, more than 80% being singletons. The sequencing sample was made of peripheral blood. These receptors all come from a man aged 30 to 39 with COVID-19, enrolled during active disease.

CDR3: CTSSSTVFHLNWGYTF. In DNA, the CDR3 is TGCACCAGCAGCTCGACAGTATTTCACCTTAATTGGGGCTACACCTTC. The rearrangement links TRBV1 to TRBJ1-2; the table's TRBD1 call for D was not verified on the DNA. TRBV1 is designated a pseudogene. This CDR3 has 16 amino acids.

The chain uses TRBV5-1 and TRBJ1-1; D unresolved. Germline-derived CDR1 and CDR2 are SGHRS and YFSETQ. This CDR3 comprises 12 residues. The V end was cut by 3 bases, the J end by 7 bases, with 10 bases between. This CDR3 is CASSSNSGEAFF. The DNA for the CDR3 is TGCGCCAGCAGCTCAAACTCGGGTGAAGCTTTCTTT.

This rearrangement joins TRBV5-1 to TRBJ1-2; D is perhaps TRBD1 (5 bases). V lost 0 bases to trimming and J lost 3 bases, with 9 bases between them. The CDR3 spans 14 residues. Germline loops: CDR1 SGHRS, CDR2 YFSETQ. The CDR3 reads CASSLGQSDYGYTF. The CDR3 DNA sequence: TGCGCCAGCAGCTTGGGACAGTCGGACTATGGCTACACCTTC.

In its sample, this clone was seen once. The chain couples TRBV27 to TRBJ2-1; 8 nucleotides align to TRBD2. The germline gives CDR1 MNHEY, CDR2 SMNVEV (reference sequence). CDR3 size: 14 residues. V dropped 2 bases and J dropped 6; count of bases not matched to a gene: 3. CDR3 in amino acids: CASSLRTSGNEQFF. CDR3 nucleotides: TGTGCCAGCAGTTTACGTACTAGCGGCAATGAGCAGTTCTTC.

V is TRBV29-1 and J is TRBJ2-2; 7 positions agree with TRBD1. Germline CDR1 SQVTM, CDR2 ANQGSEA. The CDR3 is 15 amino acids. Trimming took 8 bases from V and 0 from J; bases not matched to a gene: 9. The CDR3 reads CSTNKGQSNTGELFF. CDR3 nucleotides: TGCAGCACCAACAAGGGACAGTCGAACACCGGGGAGCTGTTTTTT.

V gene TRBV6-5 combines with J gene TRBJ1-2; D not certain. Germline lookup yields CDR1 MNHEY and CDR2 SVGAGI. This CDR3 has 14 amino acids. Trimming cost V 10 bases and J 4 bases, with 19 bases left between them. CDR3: CATAGWQGGYGYTF. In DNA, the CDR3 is TGTGCCACCGCAGGATGGCAAGGAGGCTATGGCTACACCTTC.

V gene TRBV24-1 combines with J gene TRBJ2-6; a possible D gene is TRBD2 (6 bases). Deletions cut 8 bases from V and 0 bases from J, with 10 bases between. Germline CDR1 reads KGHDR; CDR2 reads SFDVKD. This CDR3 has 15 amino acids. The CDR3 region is CATMDGGSGANVLTF. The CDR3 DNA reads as TGTGCCACCATGGACGGGGGCTCTGGGGCCAACGTCCTGACTTTC.

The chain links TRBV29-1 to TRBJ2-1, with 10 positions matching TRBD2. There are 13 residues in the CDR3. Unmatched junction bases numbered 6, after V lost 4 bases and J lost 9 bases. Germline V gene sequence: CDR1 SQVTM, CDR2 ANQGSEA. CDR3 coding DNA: TGCAGCGTTGTCCTAGCGGGAGCCGGTGAGCAGTTCTTC. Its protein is CSVVLAGAGEQFF.

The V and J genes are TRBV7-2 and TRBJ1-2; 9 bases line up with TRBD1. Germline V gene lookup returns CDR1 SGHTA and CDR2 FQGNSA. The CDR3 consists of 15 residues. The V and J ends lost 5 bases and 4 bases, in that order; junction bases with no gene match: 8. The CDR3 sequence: CASSSQQGAVYGYTF. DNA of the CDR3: TGTGCCAGCAGCAGCCAACAGGGGGCCGTCTATGGCTACACCTTC.

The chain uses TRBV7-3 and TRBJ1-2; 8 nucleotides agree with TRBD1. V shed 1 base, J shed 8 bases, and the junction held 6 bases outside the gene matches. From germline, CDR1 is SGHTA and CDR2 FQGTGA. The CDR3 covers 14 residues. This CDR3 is CASSLMGQEGGYTF. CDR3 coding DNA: TGTGCCAGCAGCTTAATGGGACAGGAAGGGGGCTACACCTTC.

CDR3: CASSQDSRPQHF. DNA for the CDR3: TGTGCCAGCAGTCAGGACAGTCGGCCCCAGCATTTT. J is TRBJ1-5 and V is TRBV12-3 or TRBV12-4, with TRBD1 as a possible D gene (6 bases). The length of the CDR3 is 12 residues. V gave up 5 bases and J gave up 9 bases, with 11 bases separating them.

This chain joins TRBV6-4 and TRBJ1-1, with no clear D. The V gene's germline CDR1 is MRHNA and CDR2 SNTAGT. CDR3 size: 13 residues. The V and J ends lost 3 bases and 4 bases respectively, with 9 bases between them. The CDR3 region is CASSETSSTEAFF. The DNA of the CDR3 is TGTGCCAGCAGTGAGACAAGCAGCACTGAAGCTTTCTTT.

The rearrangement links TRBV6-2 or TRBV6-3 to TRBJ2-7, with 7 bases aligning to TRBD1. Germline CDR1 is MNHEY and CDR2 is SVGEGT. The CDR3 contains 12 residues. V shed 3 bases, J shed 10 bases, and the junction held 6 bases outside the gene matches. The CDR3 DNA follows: TGTGCCAGCAGTTATTACGGGGACAGTCAGTACTTC. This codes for CASSYYGDSQYF.

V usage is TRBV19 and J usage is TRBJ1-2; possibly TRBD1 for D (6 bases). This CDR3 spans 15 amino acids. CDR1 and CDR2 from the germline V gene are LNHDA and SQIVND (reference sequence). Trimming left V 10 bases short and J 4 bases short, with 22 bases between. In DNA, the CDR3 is TGTGCCACCTCTGGGGGCGCCGTAATTGGCTATGGCTACACCTTC. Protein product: CATSGGAVIGYGYTF. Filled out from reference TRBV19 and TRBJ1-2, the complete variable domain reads DGGITQSPKYLFRKEGQNVTLSCEQNLNHDAMYWYRQDPGQGLRLIYYSQIVNDFQKGDIAEGYSVSREKKESFPLTVTSAQKNPTAFYLCATSGGAVIGYGYTFGSGTRLTVV.

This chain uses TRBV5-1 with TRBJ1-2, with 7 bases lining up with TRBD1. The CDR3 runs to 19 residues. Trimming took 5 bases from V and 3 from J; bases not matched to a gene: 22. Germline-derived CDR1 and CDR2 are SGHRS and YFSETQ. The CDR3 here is CASSRRVTDREPSDYGYTF. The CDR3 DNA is TGCGCCAGCAGTCGTCGGGTGACCGACAGGGAGCCATCGGACTATGGCTACACCTTC.

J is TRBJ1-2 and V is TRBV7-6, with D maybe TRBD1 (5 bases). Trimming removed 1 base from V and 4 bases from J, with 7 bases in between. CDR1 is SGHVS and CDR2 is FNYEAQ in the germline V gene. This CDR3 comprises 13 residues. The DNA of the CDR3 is TGTGCCAGCAGCTTAGGGGGGGGCTATGGCTACACCTTC. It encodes CASSLGGGYGYTF.

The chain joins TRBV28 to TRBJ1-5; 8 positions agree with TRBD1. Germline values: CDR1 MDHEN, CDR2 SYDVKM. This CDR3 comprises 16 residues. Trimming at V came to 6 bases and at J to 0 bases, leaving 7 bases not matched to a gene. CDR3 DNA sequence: TGTGCCAGCAGGCCCGGGACAGGATATAGCAATCAGCCCCAGCATTTT. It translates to CASRPGTGYSNQPQHF.

The CDR3 reads CASSQVVGQSTEAFF. CDR3 coding DNA: TGTGCCAGCAGCCAAGTAGTAGGACAGAGCACTGAAGCTTTCTTT. J is TRBJ1-1 and V is TRBV4-2, with D possibly matching TRBD1 (6 bases). Trimming removed 1 base from V and 4 bases from J, with 13 bases in between. The germline gives CDR1 LGHNA, CDR2 YNFKEQ. CDR3 size: 15 residues.

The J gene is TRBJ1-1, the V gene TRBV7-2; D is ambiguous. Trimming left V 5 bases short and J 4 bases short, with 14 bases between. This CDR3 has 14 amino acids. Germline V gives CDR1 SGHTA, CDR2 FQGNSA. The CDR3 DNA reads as TGTGCCAGCAGCCCCGTTTCCTCGGGCACTGAAGCTTTCTTT. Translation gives CASSPVSSGTEAFF.

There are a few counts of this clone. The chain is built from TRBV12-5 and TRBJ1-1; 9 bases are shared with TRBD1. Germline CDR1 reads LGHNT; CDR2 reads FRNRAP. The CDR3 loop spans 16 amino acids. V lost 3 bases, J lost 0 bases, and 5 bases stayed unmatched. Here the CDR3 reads CASGFGTGPMNTEAFF. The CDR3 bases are TGTGCTAGTGGTTTCGGGACAGGGCCGATGAACACTGAAGCTTTCTTT.

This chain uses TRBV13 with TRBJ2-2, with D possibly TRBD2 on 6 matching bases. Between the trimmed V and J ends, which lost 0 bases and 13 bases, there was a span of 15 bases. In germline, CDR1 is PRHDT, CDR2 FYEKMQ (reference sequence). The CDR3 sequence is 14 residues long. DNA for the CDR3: TGTGCCAGCAGCTTAGGCGGGACTCGAGGCGTGCTGTTTTTT. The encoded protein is CASSLGGTRGVLFF.

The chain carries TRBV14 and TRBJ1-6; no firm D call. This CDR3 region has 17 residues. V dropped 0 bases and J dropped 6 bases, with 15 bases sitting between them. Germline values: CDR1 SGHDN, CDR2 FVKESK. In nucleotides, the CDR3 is TGTGCCAGCAGCCAAGATTCTCTGGGCCTTCTTAATTCACCCCTCCACTTT. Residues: CASSQDSLGLLNSPLHF.

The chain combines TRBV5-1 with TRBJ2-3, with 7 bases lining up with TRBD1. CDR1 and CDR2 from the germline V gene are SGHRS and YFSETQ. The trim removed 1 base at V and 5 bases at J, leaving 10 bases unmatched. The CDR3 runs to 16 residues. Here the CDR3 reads CASSLPSTGARDTQYF. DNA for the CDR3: TGCGCCAGCAGCTTGCCCTCTACAGGGGCCAGAGATACGCAGTATTTT. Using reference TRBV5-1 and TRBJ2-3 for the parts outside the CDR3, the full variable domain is KAGVTQTPRYLIKTRGQQVTLSCSPISGHRSVSWYQQTPGQGLQFLFEYFSETQRNKGNFPGRFSGRQFSNSRSEMNVSTLELGDSALYLCASSLPSTGARDTQYFGPGTRLTVL.

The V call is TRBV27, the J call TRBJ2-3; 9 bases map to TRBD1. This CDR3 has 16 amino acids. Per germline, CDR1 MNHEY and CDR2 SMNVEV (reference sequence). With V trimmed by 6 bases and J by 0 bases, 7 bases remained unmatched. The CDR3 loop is CASSQGQGRSTDTQYF. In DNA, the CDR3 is TGTGCCAGCAGCCAAGGACAGGGGAGGAGCACAGATACGCAGTATTTT.

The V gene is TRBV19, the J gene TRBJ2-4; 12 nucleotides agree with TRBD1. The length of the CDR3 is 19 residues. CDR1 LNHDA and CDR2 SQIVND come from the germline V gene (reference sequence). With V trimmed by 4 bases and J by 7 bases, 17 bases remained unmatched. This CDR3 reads CASSNPTGQGAVLGNIQYF. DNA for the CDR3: TGTGCCAGTAGTAACCCCACGGGACAGGGGGCGGTTTTAGGGAACATTCAGTACTTC.

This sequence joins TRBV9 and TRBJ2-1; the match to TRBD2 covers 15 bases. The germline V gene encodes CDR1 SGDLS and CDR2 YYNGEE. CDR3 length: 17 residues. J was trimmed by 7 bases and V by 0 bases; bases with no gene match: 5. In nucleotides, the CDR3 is TGTGCCAGCAGCGTAGCCCCCGGGACTAGCGGGGGGAATGAGCAGTTCTTC. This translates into CASSVAPGTSGGNEQFF.

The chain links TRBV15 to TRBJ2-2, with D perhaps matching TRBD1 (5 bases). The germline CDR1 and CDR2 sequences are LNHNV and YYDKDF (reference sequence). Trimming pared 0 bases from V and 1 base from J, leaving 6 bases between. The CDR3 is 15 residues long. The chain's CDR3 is CATSRDTGNTGELFF. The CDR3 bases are TGTGCCACCAGCAGAGATACAGGGAACACCGGGGAGCTGTTTTTT.